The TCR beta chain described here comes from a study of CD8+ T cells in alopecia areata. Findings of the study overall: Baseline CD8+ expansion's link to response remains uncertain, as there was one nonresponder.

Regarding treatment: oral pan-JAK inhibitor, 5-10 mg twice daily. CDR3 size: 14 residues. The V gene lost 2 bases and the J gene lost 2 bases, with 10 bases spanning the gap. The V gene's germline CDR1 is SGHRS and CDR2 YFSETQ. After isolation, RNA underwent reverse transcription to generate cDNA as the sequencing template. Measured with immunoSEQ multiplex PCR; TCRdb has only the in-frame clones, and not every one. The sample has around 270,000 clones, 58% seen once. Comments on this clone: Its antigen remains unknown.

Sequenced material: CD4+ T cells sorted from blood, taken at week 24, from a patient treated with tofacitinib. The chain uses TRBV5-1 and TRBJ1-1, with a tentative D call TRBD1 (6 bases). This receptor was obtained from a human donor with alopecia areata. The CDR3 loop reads CASSFKDSNTEAFF. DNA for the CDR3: TGCGCCAGCAGCTTTAAGGACAGCAACACTGAAGCTTTCTTT.